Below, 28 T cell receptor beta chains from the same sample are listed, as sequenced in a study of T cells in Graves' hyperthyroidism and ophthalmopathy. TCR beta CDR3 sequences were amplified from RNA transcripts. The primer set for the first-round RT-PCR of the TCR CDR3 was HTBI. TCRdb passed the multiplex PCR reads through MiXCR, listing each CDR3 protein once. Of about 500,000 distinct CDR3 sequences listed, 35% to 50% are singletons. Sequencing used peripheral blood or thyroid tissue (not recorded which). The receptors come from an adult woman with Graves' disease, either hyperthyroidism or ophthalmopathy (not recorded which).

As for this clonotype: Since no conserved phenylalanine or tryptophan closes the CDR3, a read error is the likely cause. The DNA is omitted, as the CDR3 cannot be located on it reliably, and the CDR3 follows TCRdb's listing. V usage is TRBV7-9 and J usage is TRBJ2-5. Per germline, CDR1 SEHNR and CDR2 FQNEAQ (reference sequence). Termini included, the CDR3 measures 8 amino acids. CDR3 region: CASSLDSP.

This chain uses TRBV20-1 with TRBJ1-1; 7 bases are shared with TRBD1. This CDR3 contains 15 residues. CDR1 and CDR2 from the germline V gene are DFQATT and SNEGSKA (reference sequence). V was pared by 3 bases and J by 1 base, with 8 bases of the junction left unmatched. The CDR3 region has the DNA TGCAGTGCTAGTATTCCGGGACAGTCGAACACTGAAGCTTTCTTT. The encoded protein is CSASIPGQSNTEAFF.

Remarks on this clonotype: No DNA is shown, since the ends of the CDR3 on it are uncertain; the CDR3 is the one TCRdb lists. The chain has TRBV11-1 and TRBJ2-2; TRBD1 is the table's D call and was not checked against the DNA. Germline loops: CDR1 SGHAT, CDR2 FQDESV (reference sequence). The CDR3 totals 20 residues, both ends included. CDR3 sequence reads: CASSFYICSAAPKATGELFF.

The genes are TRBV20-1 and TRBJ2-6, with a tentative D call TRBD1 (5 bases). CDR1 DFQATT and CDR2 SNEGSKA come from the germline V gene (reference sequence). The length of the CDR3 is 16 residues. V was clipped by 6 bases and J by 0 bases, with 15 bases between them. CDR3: CSATGHGLSGANVLTF. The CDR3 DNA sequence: TGCAGTGCGACCGGACACGGCCTCTCTGGGGCCAACGTCCTGACTTTC.

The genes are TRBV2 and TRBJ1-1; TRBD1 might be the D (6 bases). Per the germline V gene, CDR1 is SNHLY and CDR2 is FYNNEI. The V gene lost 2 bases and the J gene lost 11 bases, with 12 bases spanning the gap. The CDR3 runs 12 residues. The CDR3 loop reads CASSEPQGAAFF. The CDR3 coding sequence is TGTGCCAGCAGTGAACCACAGGGTGCCGCTTTCTTT.

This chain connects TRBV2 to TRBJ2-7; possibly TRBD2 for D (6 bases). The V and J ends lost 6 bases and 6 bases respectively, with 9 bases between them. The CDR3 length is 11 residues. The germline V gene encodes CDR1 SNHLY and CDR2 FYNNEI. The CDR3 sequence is CASSTSSEQYF. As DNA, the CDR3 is TGTGCCAGCAGCACTAGCAGCGAGCAGTACTTC.

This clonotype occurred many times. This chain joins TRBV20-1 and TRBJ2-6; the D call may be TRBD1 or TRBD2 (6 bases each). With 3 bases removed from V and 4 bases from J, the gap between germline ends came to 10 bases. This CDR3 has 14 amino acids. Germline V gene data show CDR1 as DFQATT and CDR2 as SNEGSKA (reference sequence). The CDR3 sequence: CSASRRGGANVLTF. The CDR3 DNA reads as TGCAGTGCTAGCCGGAGGGGGGGGGCCAACGTCCTGACTTTC.

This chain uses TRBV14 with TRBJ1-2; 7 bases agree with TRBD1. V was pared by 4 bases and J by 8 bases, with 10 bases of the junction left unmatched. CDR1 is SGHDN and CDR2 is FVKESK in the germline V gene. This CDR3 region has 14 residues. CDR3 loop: CASSLKQGPSGYTF. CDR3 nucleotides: TGTGCCAGCAGCCTGAAACAGGGGCCCTCGGGCTACACCTTC.

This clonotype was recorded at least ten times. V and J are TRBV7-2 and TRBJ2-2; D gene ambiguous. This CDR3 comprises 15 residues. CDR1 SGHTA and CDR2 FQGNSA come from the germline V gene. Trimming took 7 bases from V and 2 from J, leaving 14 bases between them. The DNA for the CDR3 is TGTGCCAGCACCCAAACACACGACAACACCGGGGAGCTGTTTTTT. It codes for CASTQTHDNTGELFF.

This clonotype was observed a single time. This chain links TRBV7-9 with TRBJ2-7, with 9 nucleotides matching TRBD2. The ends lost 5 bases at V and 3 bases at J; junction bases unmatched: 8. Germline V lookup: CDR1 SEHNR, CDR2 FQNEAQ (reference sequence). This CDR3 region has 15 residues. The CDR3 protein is CASSPPSGIFYEQYF. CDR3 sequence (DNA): TGTGCCAGCAGCCCCCCTAGCGGGATATTCTACGAGCAGTACTTC.

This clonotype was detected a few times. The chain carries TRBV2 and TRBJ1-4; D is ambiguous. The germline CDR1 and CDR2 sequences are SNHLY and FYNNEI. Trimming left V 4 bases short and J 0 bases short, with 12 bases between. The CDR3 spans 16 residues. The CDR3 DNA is TGTGCCAGCAGTGGTCAGATAACAGCAACTAATGAAAAACTGTTTTTT. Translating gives CASSGQITATNEKLFF.

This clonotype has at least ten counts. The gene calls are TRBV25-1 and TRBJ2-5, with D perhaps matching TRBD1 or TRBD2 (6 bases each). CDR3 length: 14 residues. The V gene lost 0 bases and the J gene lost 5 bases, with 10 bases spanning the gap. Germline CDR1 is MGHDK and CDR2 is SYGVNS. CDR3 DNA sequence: TGTGCCAGCAGTGAATATGGGGGGCAGGAGACCCAGTACTTC. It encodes CASSEYGGQETQYF.

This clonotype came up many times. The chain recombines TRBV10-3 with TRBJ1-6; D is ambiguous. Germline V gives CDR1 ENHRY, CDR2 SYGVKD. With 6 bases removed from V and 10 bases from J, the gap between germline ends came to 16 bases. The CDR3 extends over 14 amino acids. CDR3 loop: CAISSDLARSPLHF. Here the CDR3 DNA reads TGTGCCATCAGCTCGGACCTGGCTCGGTCACCCCTCCACTTT.

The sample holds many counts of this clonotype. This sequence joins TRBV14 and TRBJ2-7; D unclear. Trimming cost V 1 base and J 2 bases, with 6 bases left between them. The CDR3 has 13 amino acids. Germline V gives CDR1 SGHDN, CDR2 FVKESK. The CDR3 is CASSQGRAYEQYF. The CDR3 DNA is TGTGCCAGCAGCCAAGGCCGCGCCTACGAGCAGTACTTC.

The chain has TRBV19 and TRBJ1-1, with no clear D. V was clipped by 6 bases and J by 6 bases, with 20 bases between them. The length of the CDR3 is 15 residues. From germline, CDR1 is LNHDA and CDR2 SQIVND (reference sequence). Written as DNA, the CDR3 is TGTGCCAGTAGCTACCGCGGCGGGGTACGGCCTGAAGCTTTCTTT. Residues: CASSYRGGVRPEAFF. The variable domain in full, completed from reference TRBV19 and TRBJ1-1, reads DGGITQSPKYLFRKEGQNVTLSCEQNLNHDAMYWYRQDPGQGLRLIYYSQIVNDFQKGDIAEGYSVSREKKESFPLTVTSAQKNPTAFYLCASSYRGGVRPEAFFGQGTRLTVV.

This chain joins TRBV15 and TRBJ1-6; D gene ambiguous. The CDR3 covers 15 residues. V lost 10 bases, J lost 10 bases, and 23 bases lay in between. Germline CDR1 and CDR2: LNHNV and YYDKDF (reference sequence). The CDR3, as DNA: TGTGCCAGCAGTTTGCGAGGGCCTCAAGGGTCACCCCTCCACTTT. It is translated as CASSLRGPQGSPLHF.

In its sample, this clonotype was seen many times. The CDR3 nucleotides are TGTGCCATCAGCCCCGGGACAGGGGACGGCTACACCTTC. Amino acid sequence: CAISPGTGDGYTF. The rearrangement joins TRBV10-3 to TRBJ1-2; 10 bases line up with TRBD1. V gave up 6 bases and J gave up 8 bases; unmatched junction bases: 6. The CDR3 spans 13 residues. Germline V gives CDR1 ENHRY, CDR2 SYGVKD.

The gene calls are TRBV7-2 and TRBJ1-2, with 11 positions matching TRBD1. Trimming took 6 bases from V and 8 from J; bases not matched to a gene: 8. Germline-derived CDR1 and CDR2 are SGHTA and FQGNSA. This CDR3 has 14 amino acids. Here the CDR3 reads CASSNGQGAQGYTF. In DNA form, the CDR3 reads TGTGCCAGCAGTAACGGACAGGGGGCCCAAGGCTACACCTTC.

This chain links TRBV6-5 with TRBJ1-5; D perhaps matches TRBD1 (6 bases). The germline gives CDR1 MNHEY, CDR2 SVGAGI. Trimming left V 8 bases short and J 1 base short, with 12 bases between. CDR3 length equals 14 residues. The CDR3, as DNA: TGTGCCAGCCGATCAGGGGTGAGCAATCAGCCCCAGCATTTT. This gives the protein CASRSGVSNQPQHF.

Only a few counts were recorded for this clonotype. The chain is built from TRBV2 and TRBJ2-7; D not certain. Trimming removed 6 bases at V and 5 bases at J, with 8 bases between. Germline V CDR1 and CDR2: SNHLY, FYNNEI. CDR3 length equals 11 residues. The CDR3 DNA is TGTGCCAGCAGGAGTCGTGACGAGCAGTACTTC. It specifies CASRSRDEQYF. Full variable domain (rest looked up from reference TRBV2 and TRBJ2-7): EPEVTQTPSHQVTQMGQEVILRCVPISNHLYFYWYRQILGQKVEFLVSFYNNEISEKSEIFDDQFSVERPDGSNFTLKIRSTKLEDSAMYFCASRSRDEQYFGPGTRLTVT.

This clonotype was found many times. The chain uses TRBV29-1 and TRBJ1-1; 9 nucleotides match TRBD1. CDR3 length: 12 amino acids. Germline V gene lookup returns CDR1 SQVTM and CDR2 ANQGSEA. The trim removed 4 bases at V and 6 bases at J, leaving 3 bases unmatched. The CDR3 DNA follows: TGCAGCGTTGCCCGGACAGGGGCTGAAGCTTTCTTT. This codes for CSVARTGAEAFF.

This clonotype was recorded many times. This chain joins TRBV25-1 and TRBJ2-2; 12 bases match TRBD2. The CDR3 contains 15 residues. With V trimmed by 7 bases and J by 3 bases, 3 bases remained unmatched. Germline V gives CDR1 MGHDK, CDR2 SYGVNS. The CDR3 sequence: CASTGTSGHTGELFF. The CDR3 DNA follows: TGTGCCAGCACCGGGACTAGCGGGCACACCGGGGAGCTGTTTTTT. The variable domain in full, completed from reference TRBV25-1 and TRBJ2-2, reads EADIYQTPRYLVIGTGKKITLECSQTMGHDKMYWYQQDPGMELHLIHYSYGVNSTEKGDLSSESTVSRIRTEHFPLTLESARPSHTSQYLCASTGTSGHTGELFFGEGSRLTVL.

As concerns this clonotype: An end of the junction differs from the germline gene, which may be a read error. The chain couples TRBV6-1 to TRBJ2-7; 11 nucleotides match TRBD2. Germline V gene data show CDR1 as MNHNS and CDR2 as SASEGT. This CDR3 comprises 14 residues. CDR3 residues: CASRGTSGPYVQYF. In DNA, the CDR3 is TGTGCCAGCAGGGGGACTAGCGGTCCCTACGTGCAGTACTTC.

The CDR3, as DNA: TGCAGGATTCCGAGGGGGAACACTGAAGCTTTCTTT. It is translated as CRIPRGNTEAFF. The V and J genes are TRBV20-1 and TRBJ1-1, with D possibly being TRBD1 (5 bases). The CDR3 is made up of 12 amino acids. CDR1 is DFQATT, CDR2 SNEGSKA, per germline (reference sequence).

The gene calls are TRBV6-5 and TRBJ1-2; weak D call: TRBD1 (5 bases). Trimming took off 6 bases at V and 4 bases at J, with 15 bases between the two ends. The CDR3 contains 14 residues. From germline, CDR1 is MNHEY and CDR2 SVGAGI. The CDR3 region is CASSSDPDSYGYTF. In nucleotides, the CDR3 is TGTGCCAGCAGCTCCGACCCCGACAGCTATGGCTACACCTTC.

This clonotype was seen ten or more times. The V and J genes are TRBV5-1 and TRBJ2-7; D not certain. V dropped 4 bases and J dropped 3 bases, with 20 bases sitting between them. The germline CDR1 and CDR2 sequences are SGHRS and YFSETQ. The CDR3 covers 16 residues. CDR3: CASSLDTAMIVYEQYF. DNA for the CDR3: TGCGCCAGCAGCCTCGACACGGCAATGATAGTCTACGAGCAGTACTTC.

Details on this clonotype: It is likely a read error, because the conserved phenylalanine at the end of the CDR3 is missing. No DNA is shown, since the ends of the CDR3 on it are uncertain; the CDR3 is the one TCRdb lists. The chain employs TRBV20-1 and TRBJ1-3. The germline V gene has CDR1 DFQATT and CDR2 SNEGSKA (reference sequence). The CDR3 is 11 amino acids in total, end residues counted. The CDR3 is CSARAQPHLNT.

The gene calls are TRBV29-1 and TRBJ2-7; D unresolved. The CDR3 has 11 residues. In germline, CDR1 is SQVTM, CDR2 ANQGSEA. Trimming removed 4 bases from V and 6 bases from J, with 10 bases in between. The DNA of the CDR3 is TGCAGCGTTGTAGTTTTGGGCGAGCAGTACTTC. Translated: CSVVVLGEQYF.